These T cell receptor beta chains were read from a single sample in a study of shared clonotypes between healthy human individuals. The method was immunoSEQ multiplex PCR; TCRdb's version includes in-frame clones alone and lacks a portion of them. The repertoire includes roughly 2.2 million clones, 85% to 95% of them detected once, and around 0.35% sits in the top ten. The sample consisted of naive CD4+ T cells from PBMCs. The receptors derive from a man aged 18 to 29 in good health. Some clones in this sample may be carry-over from other donors' samples. The CDR3 runs from the conserved cysteine through the conserved F or W. D genes are given only for firm matches. Clone size is given for some rows only: seen once, a few or many times, or a class if the clone is expanded.

size	J	V	D	CDR3	DNA
.	TRBJ2-3	TRBV10-3	TRBD1	CAIRESTGGDTQYF	TGTGCCATCAGGGAATCTACAGGGGGTGATACGCAGTATTTT
few	TRBJ1-5	TRBV28	.	CASGKRGQPQHF	TGTGCCAGCGGCAAGAGGGGGCAGCCCCAGCATTTT
few	TRBJ1-5	TRBV19	TRBD1	CASSVQGAGGNQPQHF	TGTGCCAGTAGTGTACAGGGGGCTGGGGGAAATCAGCCCCAGCATTTT
.	TRBJ2-3	TRBV7-3	TRBD2	CASSLNPAGVSDTQYF	TGTGCCAGCAGCTTAAACCCAGCGGGAGTGTCAGATACGCAGTATTTT
.	TRBJ1-1	TRBV5-4	TRBD1	CASSLRQGVNTEAFF	TGTGCCAGCAGCTTGAGACAGGGGGTGAACACTGAAGCTTTCTTT
.	TRBJ2-3	TRBV4-1	TRBD2	CASSSGTSGVSTDTQYF	TGCGCCAGCAGCTCGGGGACTAGCGGGGTCAGCACAGATACGCAGTATTTT
.	TRBJ2-1	TRBV7-2	TRBD2	CASSLDRSGSPNEQFF	TGTGCCAGCAGCTTAGATCGTAGCGGGAGCCCCAATGAGCAGTTCTTC
once	TRBJ2-4	TRBV28	.	CASSLGRMFSGGLGKNIQYF	TGTGCCAGCAGTTTAGGGAGGATGTTTTCTGGGGGCTTGGGCAAAAACATTCAGTACTTC
.	TRBJ1-2	TRBV7-2	.	CASSPDRRDGYTF	TGTGCCAGCAGCCCAGACAGGAGGGATGGCTACACCTTC
.	TRBJ2-1	TRBV7-3	TRBD1	CASSFLQGDEQFF	TGTGCCAGCAGCTTTCTACAGGGGGACGAGCAGTTCTTC
.	TRBJ2-7	TRBV7-6	TRBD2	CASSYGLAGDYEQYF	TGTGCCAGCAGTTATGGACTAGCGGGAGACTACGAGCAGTACTTC
.	TRBJ2-1	TRBV5-1	.	CASSPGSRSYNEQFF	TGCGCCAGCAGCCCCGGTAGTCGCTCCTACAATGAGCAGTTCTTC